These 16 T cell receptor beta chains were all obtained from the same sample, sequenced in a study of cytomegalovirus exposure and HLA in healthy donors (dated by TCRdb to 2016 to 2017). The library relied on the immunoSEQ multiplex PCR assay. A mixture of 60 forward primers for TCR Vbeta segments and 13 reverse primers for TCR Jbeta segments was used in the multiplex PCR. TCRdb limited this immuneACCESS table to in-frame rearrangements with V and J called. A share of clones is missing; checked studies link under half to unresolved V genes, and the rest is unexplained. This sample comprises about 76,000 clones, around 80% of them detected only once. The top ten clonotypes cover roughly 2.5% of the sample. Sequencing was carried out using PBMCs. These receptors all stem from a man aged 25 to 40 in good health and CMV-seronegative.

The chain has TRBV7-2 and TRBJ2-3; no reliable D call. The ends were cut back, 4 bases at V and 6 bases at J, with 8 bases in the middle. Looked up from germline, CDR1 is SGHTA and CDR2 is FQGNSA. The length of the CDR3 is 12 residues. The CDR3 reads CASSSFGDTQYF. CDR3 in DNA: TGTGCCAGCAGCTCCTTTGGCGATACGCAGTATTTT.

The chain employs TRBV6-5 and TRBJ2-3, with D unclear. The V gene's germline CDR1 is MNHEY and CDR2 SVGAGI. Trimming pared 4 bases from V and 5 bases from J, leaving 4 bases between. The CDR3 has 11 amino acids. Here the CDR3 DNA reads TGTGCCAGCAGTTTCCTAGATACGCAGTATTTT. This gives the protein CASSFLDTQYF.

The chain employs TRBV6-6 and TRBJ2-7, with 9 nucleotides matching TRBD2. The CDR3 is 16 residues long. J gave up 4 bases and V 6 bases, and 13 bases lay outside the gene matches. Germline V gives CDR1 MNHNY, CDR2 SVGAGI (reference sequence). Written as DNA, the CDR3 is TGTGCCAGCAGACCCGGGGGCGGGGGGGCGGGTTACGAGCAGTACTTC. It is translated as CASRPGGGGAGYEQYF.

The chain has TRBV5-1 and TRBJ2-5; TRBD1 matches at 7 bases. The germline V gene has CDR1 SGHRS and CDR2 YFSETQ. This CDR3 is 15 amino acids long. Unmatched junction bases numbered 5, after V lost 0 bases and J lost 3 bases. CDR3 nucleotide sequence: TGCGCCAGCAGCTTGGAGTCAGGGGGTAAAGAGACCCAGTACTTC. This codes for CASSLESGGKETQYF.

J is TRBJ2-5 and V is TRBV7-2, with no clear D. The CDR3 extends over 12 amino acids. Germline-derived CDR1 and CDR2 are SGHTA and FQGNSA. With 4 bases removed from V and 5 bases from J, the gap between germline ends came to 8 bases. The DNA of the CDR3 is TGTGCCAGCAGCTCCAGATGGGAGACCCAGTACTTC. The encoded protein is CASSSRWETQYF.

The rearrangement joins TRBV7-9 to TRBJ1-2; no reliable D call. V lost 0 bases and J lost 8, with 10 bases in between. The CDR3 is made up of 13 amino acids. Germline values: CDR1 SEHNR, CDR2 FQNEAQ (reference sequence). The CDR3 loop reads CASSLAAADGYTF. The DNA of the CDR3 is TGTGCCAGCAGCTTAGCGGCGGCAGACGGCTACACCTTC.

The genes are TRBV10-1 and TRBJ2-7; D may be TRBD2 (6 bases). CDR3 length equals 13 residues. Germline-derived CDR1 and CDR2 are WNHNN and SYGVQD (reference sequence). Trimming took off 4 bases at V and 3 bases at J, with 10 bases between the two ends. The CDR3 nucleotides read TGCGCCAGCAGTGTCCCGGGAGACTACGAGCAGTACTTC. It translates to CASSVPGDYEQYF.

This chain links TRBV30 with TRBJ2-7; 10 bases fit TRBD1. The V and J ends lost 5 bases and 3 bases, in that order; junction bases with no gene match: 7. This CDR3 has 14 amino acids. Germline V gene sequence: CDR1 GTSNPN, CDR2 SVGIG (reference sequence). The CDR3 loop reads CAWDRQGAVYEQYF. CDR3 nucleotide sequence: TGTGCCTGGGACCGACAGGGGGCCGTCTACGAGCAGTACTTC.

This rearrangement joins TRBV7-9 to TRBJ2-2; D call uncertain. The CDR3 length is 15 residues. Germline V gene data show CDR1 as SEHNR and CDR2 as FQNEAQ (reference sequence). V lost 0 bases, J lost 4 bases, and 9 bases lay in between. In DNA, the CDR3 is TGTGCCAGCAGCTTAGCCAGACAAGGCACCGGGGAGCTGTTTTTT. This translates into CASSLARQGTGELFF.

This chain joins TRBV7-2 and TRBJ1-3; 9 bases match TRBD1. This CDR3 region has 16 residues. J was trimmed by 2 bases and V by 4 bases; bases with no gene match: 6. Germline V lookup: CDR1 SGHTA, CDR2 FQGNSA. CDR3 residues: CASSSGQGKAGNTIYF. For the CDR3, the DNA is TGTGCCAGCAGCTCAGGACAGGGGAAAGCTGGAAACACCATATATTTT.

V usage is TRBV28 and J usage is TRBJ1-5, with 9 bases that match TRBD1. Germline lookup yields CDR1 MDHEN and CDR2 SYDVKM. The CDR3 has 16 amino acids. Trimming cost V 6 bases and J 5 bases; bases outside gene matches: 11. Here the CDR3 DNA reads TGTGCCAGCAGCCCCCTACAGGGGGCTAGGGATCAGCCCCAGCATTTT. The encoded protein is CASSPLQGARDQPQHF.

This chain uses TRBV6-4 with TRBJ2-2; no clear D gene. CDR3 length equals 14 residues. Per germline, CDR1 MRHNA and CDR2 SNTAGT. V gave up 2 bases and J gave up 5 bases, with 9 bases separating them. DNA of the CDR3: TGTGCCAGCAGTGACCTTGTTGAGACCGGGGAGCTGTTTTTT. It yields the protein CASSDLVETGELFF.

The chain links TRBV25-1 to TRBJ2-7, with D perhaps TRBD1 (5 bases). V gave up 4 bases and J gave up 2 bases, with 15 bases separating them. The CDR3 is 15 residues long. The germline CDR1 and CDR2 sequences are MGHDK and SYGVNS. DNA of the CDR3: TGTGCCAGCAGTGGGGAAGGGGTCGATACCTACGAGCAGTACTTC. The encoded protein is CASSGEGVDTYEQYF.

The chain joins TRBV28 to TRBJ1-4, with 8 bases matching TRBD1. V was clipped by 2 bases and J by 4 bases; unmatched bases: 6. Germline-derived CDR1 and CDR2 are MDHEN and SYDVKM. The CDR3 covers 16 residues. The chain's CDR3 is CASSLIGTGYNEKLFF. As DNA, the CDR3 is TGTGCCAGCAGTTTAATCGGGACAGGATATAATGAAAAACTGTTTTTT.

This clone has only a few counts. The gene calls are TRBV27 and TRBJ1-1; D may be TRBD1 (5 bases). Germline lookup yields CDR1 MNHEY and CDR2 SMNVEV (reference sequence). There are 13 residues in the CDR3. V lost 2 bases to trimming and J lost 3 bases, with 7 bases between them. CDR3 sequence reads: CASSLLGDTEAFF. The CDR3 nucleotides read TGTGCCAGCAGTTTACTAGGGGACACTGAAGCTTTCTTT.

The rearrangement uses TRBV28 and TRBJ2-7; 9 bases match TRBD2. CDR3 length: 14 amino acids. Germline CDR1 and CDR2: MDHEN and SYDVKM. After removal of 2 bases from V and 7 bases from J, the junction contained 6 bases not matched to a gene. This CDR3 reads CASSLTGRGGEQYF. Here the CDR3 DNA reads TGTGCCAGCAGTTTAACGGGGCGGGGGGGGGAGCAGTACTTC.